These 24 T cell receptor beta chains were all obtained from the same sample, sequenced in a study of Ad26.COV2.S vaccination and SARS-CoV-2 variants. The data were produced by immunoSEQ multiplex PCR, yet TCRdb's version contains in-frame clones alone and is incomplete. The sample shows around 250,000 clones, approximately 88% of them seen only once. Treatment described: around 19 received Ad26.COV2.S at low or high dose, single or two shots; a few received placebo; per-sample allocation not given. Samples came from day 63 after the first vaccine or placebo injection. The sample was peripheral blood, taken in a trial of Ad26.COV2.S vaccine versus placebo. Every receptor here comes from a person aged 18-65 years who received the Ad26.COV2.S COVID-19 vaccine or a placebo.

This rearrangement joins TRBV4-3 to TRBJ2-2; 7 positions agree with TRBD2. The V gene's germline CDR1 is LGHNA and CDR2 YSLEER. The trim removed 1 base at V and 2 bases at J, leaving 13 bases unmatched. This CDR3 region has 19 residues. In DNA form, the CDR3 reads TGCGCCAGCAGCCAAGTTTTTGTCTTGTGGGGGGGAAACACCGGGGAGCTGTTTTTT. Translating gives CASSQVFVLWGGNTGELFF.

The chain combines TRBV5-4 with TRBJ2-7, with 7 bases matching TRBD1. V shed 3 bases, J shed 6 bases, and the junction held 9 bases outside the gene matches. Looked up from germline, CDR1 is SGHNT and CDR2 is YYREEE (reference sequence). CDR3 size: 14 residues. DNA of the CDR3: TGTGCCAGCAGCTCCAGGGACAGCGCGGCCGAGCAGTACGTC. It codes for CASSSRDSAAEQYV.

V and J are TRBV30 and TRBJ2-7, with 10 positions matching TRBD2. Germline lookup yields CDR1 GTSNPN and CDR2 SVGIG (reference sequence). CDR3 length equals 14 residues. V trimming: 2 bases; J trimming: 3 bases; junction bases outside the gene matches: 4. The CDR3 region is CAWSWASGGYEQYF. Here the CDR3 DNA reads TGTGCCTGGAGTTGGGCTAGCGGGGGCTACGAGCAGTACTTC.

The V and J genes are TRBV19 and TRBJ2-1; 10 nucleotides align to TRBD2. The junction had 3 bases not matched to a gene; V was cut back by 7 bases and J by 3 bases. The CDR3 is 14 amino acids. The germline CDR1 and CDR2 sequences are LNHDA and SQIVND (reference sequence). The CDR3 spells CASTGTSDYNEQFF. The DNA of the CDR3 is TGTGCCAGTACCGGGACTAGCGACTACAATGAGCAGTTCTTC.

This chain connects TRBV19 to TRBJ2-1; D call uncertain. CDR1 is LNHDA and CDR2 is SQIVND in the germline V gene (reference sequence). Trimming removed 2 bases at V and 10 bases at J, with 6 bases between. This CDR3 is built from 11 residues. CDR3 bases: TGTGCCAGTAGTATACCCCCGGAGCAGTTCTTC. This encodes CASSIPPEQFF.

The CDR3 reads CASSPGGVKDQPQHF. CDR3 bases: TGTGCCAGCAGCCCCGGAGGGGTAAAAGATCAGCCCCAGCATTTT. V gene TRBV6-2 or TRBV6-3 combines with J gene TRBJ1-5; tentatively, D is TRBD1 (5 bases). The CDR3 runs to 15 residues. From germline, CDR1 is MNHEY and CDR2 SVGEGT. Trimming cost V 6 bases and J 5 bases, with 17 bases left between them.

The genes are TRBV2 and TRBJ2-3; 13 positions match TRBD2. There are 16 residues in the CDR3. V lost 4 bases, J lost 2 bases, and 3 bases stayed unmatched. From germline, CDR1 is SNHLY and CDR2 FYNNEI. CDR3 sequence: CASSAGLAGITDTQYF. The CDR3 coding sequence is TGTGCCAGCAGTGCGGGACTAGCGGGGATCACAGATACGCAGTATTTT. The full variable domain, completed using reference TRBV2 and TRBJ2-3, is EPEVTQTPSHQVTQMGQEVILRCVPISNHLYFYWYRQILGQKVEFLVSFYNNEISEKSEIFDDQFSVERPDGSNFTLKIRSTKLEDSAMYFCASSAGLAGITDTQYFGPGTRLTVL.

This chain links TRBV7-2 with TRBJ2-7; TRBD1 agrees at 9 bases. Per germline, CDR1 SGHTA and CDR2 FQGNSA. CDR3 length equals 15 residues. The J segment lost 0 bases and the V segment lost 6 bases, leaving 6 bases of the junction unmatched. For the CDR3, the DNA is TGTGCCAGCAGGTCTCCGGGACAGGGCTCCTACGAGCAGTACTTC. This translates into CASRSPGQGSYEQYF.

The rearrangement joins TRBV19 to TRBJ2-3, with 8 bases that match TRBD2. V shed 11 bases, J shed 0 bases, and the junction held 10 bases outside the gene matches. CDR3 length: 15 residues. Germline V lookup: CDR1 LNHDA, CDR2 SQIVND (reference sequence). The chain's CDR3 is CASTRGGPSTDTQYF. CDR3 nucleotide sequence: TGTGCCTCCACCCGCGGGGGGCCTAGCACAGATACGCAGTATTTT.

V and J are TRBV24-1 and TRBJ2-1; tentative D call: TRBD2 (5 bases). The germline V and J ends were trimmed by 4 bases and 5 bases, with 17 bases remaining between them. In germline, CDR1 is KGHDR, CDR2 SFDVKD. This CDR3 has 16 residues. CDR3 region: CATSDPGGARNNEQFF. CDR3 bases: TGTGCCACCAGTGACCCTGGAGGAGCCAGAAACAATGAGCAGTTCTTC.

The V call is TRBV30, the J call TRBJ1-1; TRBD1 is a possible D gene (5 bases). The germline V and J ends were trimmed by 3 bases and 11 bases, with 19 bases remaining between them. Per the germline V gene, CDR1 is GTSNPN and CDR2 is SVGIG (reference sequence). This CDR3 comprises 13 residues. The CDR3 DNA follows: TGTGCCTGGAGCCTGGGGGGGGACTTCGAGGCTTTCTTT. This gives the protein CAWSLGGDFEAFF.

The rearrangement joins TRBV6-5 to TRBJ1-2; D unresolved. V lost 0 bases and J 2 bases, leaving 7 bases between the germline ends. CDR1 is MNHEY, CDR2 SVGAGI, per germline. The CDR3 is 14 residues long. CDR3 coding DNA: TGTGCCAGCAGTTACTCGGCGCAGAACTATGGCTACACCTTC. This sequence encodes CASSYSAQNYGYTF.

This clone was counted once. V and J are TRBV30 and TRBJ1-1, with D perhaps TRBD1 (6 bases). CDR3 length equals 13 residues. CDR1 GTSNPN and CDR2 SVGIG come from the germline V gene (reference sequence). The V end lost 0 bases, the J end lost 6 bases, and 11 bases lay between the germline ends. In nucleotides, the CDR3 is TGTGCCTGGAGTGTAGGGGGGGGACCTGAAGCTTTCTTT. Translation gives CAWSVGGGPEAFF.

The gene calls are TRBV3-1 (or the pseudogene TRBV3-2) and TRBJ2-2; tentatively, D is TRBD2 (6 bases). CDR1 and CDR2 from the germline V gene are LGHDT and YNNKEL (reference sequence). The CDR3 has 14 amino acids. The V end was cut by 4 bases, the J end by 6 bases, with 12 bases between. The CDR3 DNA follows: TGTGCCAGCAGCCGCGCCGGGACTCCCGGGGAGCTGTTTTTT. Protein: CASSRAGTPGELFF.

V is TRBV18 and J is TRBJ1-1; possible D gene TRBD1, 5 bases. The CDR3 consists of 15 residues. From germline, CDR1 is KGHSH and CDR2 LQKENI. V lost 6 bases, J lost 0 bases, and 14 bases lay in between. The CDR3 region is CASSSQGAMNTEAFF. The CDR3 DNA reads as TGTGCCAGCTCGAGTCAGGGTGCGATGAACACTGAAGCTTTCTTT.

CDR3 residues: CAISESQGAGELFF. CDR3 DNA sequence: TGTGCCATCAGTGAGTCCCAGGGAGCCGGGGAGCTGTTTTTT. The chain combines TRBV10-3 with TRBJ2-2; D is possibly TRBD1 or TRBD2 (5 bases each). With 0 bases removed from V and 6 bases from J, the gap between germline ends came to 8 bases. Per germline, CDR1 ENHRY and CDR2 SYGVKD. This CDR3 is 14 amino acids long.

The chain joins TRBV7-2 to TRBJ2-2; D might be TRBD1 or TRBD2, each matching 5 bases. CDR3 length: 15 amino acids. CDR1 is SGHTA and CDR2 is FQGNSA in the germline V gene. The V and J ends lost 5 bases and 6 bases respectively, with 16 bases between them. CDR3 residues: CASSRPGTTAGELFF. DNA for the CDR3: TGTGCCAGCAGCCGCCCCGGGACCACCGCCGGGGAGCTGTTTTTT.

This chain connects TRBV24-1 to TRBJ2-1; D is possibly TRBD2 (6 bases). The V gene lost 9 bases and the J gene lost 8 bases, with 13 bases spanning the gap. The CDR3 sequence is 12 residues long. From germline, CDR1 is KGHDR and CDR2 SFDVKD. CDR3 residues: CATGDFGDEQFF. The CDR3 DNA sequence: TGTGCCACCGGGGACTTCGGGGATGAGCAGTTCTTC.

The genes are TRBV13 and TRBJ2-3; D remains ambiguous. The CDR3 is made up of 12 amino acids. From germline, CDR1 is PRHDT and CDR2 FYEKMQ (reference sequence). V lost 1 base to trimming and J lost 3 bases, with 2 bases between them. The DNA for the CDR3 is TGTGCCAGCAGCTTAGTAACAGATACGCAGTATTTT. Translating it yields CASSLVTDTQYF.

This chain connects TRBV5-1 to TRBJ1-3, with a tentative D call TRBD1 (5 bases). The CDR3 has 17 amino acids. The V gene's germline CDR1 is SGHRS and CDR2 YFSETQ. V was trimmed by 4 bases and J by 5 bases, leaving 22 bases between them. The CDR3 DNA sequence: TGCGCCAGCAGCCCTAACGCGGGGGAAACATTGAGAAACACCATATATTTT. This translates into CASSPNAGETLRNTIYF. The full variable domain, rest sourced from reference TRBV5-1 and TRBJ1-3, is KAGVTQTPRYLIKTRGQQVTLSCSPISGHRSVSWYQQTPGQGLQFLFEYFSETQRNKGNFPGRFSGRQFSNSRSEMNVSTLELGDSALYLCASSPNAGETLRNTIYFGEGSWLTVV.

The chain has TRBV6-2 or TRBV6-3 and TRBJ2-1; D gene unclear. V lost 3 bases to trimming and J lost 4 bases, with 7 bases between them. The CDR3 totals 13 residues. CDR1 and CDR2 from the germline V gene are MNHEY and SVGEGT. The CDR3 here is CASSYLEYNEQFF. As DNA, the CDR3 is TGTGCCAGCAGTTATCTGGAGTACAATGAGCAGTTCTTC.

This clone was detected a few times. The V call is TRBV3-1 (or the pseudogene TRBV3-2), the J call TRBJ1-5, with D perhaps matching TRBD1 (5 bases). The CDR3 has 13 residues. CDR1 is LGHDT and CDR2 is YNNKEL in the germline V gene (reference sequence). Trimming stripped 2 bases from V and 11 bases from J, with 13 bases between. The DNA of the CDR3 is TGTGCCAGCAGCCAAATGCAGGGTATGGCCCAGCATTTT. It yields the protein CASSQMQGMAQHF.

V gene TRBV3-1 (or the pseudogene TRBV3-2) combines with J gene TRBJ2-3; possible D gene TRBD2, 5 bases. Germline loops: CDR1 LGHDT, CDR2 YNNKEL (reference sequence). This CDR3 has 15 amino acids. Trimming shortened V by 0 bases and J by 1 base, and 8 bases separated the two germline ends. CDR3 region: CASSQDFGGTDTQYF. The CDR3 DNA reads TGTGCCAGCAGCCAAGATTTCGGGGGCACAGATACGCAGTATTTT.

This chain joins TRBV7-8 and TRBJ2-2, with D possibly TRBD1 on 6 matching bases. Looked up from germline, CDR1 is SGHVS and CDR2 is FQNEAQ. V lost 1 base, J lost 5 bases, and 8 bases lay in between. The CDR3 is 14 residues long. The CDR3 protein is CASSLVGATGELFF. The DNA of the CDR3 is TGTGCCAGCAGCTTAGTGGGGGCTACCGGGGAGCTGTTTTTT.